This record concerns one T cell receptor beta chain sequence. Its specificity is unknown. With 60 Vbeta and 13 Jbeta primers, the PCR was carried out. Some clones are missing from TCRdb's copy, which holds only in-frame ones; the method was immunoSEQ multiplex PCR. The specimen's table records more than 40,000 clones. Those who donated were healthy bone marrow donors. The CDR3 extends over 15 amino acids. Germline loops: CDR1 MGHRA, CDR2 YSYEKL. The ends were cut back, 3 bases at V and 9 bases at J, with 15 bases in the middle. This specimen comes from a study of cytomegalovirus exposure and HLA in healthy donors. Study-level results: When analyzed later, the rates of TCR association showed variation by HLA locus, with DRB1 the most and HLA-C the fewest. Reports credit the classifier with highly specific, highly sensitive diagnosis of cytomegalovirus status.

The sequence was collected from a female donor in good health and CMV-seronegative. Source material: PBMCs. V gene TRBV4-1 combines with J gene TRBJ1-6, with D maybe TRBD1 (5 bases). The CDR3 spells CASSHESRGVSPLHF. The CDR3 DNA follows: TGCGCCAGCAGCCATGAATCTAGGGGTGTTTCACCCCTCCACTTT.